These 31 T cell receptor beta chains came from one sample sequenced in a study of Tregs in tolerant kidney transplant recipients. Only in-frame clones appear in the TCRdb table, and some are missing; sequencing was by immunoSEQ multiplex PCR. This sample has about 110,000 clones, with 90% found just once. The material was CD4+ T cells from blood, obtained before the transplant. These receptors were obtained from a human donor who received a combined kidney and bone marrow transplant.

The chain uses TRBV28 and TRBJ2-7; tentative D call: TRBD1 (6 bases). Germline V gene sequence: CDR1 MDHEN, CDR2 SYDVKM. Trimming stripped 3 bases from V and 4 bases from J, with 16 bases between. The CDR3 covers 15 residues. CDR3 sequence: CASSFVGTGRYEQYF. The CDR3 DNA sequence: TGTGCCAGCAGTTTTGTAGGAACAGGGCGATACGAGCAGTACTTC.

J is TRBJ2-3 and V is TRBV2, with TRBD2 matching over 13 bases. The CDR3 runs 16 residues. Losses at the gene ends were 6 bases for V and 4 bases for J; bases not matched to a gene: 7. Germline loops: CDR1 SNHLY, CDR2 FYNNEI. CDR3 bases: TGTGCCAGCAGCAAACTAGCGGGGGGGCCCTCAGATACGCAGTATTTT. Translated, it gives CASSKLAGGPSDTQYF.

The chain links TRBV7-2 to TRBJ2-2; D uncertain. Germline V gene lookup returns CDR1 SGHTA and CDR2 FQGNSA. CDR3 length: 16 residues. Deletions cut 1 base from V and 1 base from J, with 10 bases between. The CDR3 coding sequence is TGTGCCAGCAGCTTAGTGCCCGGTCTGAACACCGGGGAGCTGTTTTTT. Amino acid sequence: CASSLVPGLNTGELFF.

The rearrangement uses TRBV4-2 and TRBJ1-1, with TRBD1 as a possible D gene (5 bases). The CDR3 is 19 amino acids. V was pared by 4 bases and J by 4 bases, with 28 bases between. Germline V gives CDR1 LGHNA, CDR2 YNFKEQ. CDR3 sequence reads: CASSPLWGDLGKGGTEAFF. The DNA for the CDR3 is TGTGCCAGCAGCCCTCTGTGGGGGGACCTGGGGAAGGGTGGCACTGAAGCTTTCTTT.

The genes are TRBV29-1 and TRBJ2-1; TRBD1 might be the D (5 bases). This CDR3 contains 15 residues. Germline CDR1 reads SQVTM; CDR2 reads ANQGSEA. Between the trimmed V and J ends, which lost 3 bases and 7 bases, there was a span of 19 bases. CDR3 sequence: CSVDIHSGISNEQFF. The CDR3 nucleotides read TGCAGCGTTGATATACATTCAGGGATCTCGAATGAGCAGTTCTTC.

The V and J genes are TRBV7-2 and TRBJ1-1; a weak D match, TRBD1 (5 bases). The germline CDR1 and CDR2 sequences are SGHTA and FQGNSA. CDR3 size: 14 residues. Trimming stripped 5 bases from V and 0 bases from J, with 10 bases between. CDR3 sequence (DNA): TGTGCCAGCAGCCCAGGACACATGAACACTGAAGCTTTCTTT. Translation: CASSPGHMNTEAFF.

The chain uses TRBV19 and TRBJ1-2; no clear D gene. CDR1 and CDR2 from the germline V gene are LNHDA and SQIVND (reference sequence). CDR3 size: 16 residues. V shed 5 bases and J shed 2 bases, with 18 bases lying between them. The CDR3 nucleotides are TGTGCCAGTAGTGCAAGCGCGAGGGATAGGAACTATGGCTACACCTTC. Residues: CASSASARDRNYGYTF.

This chain uses TRBV5-4 with TRBJ2-2, with D tentatively TRBD1 (5 bases). V was clipped by 1 base and J by 6 bases, with 13 bases between them. The CDR3 loop spans 15 amino acids. Germline CDR1 reads SGHNT; CDR2 reads YYREEE (reference sequence). CDR3 DNA: TGTGCCAGCAGCTTGAGGACACCGGCCGCCGGGGAGCTGTTTTTT. Translated: CASSLRTPAAGELFF. Full variable domain (missing parts from reference TRBV5-4 and TRBJ2-2): ETGVTQSPTHLIKTRGQQVTLRCSSQSGHNTVSWYQQALGQGPQFIFQYYREEENGRGNFPPRFSGLQFPNYSSELNVNALELDDSALYLCASSLRTPAAGELFFGEGSRLTVL.

J is TRBJ1-2 and V is TRBV5-5; 7 bases match TRBD1. CDR1 and CDR2 from the germline V gene are SGHKS and YYEKEE (reference sequence). The CDR3 is 16 amino acids. Unmatched junction bases numbered 11, after V lost 2 bases and J lost 4 bases. The CDR3 DNA reads TGTGCCAGCAGCTTCCTTTCGGGACAGAACCTCTATGGCTACACCTTC. Encoded protein: CASSFLSGQNLYGYTF. Looking up the rest from reference TRBV5-5 and TRBJ1-2 gives the full variable domain: DAGVTQSPTHLIKTRGQQVTLRCSPISGHKSVSWYQQVLGQGPQFIFQYYEKEERGRGNFPDRFSARQFPNYSSELNVNALLLGDSALYLCASSFLSGQNLYGYTFGSGTRLTVV.

The genes are TRBV29-1 and TRBJ2-5, with 7 bases fitting TRBD1. The CDR3 is 14 residues long. V shed 6 bases, J shed 5 bases, and the junction held 12 bases outside the gene matches. Looked up from germline, CDR1 is SQVTM and CDR2 is ANQGSEA. The CDR3 loop reads CSVSSTGPWETQYF. CDR3 bases: TGCAGCGTCTCATCGACAGGGCCTTGGGAGACCCAGTACTTC.

This chain connects TRBV6-5 to TRBJ1-2, with no clear D. The CDR3 totals 13 residues. Trimming stripped 7 bases from V and 4 bases from J, with 13 bases between. CDR1 is MNHEY and CDR2 is SVGAGI in the germline V gene. DNA for the CDR3: TGTGCCAGCACCGAGTCGGCGGGCTATGGCTACACCTTC. Encoded protein: CASTESAGYGYTF.

This clone has only a few counts. The chain is built from TRBV28 and TRBJ1-2; the match to TRBD1 covers 8 bases. The CDR3 totals 15 residues. V was clipped by 7 bases and J by 3 bases; unmatched bases: 10. The germline gives CDR1 MDHEN, CDR2 SYDVKM. The CDR3 spells CASNPLDREDYGYTF. The CDR3 DNA reads TGTGCCAGCAATCCGCTGGACAGGGAGGACTATGGCTACACCTTC.

This clone turned up a few times. The rearrangement joins TRBV7-9 to TRBJ1-1, with 9 bases that match TRBD1. Trimming cost V 5 bases and J 10 bases; bases outside gene matches: 11. The CDR3 is 14 amino acids. Germline CDR1 SEHNR, CDR2 FQNEAQ (reference sequence). The CDR3 loop reads CASSARTGDWLAFF. For the CDR3, the DNA is TGTGCCAGCAGCGCCCGGACAGGGGACTGGTTAGCTTTCTTT.

This chain connects TRBV7-2 to TRBJ2-7, with D possibly being TRBD2 (5 bases). The germline gives CDR1 SGHTA, CDR2 FQGNSA. The CDR3 totals 16 residues. With 1 base removed from V and 0 bases from J, the gap between germline ends came to 13 bases. Here the CDR3 DNA reads TGTGCCAGCAGCTTAGTCGGAGGTATTAGCTCCTACGAGCAGTACTTC. It codes for CASSLVGGISSYEQYF.

The chain carries TRBV5-6 and TRBJ1-2, with no clear D. The CDR3 consists of 14 residues. Germline V gene lookup returns CDR1 SGHDT and CDR2 YYEEEE. Trimming cost V 4 bases and J 0 bases, with 10 bases left between them. The CDR3 DNA is TGTGCCAGCAGCCACCCCGGGACTAACTATGGCTACACCTTC. This sequence encodes CASSHPGTNYGYTF.

This clone was seen only once. The chain has TRBV18 and TRBJ1-5; TRBD1 agrees at 10 bases. The CDR3 spans 14 residues. The germline V gene has CDR1 KGHSH and CDR2 LQKENI. With V trimmed by 5 bases and J by 6 bases, 4 bases remained unmatched. The CDR3 DNA reads TGTGCCAGCTCAGGACAGGGGGGCCCTCAGCCCCAGCATTTT. Protein: CASSGQGGPQPQHF.

As DNA, the CDR3 is TGTGCCAGCAGTGTACTAGCGGGGGAGCACGTTGAGCAGTTCTTC. Translation: CASSVLAGEHVEQFF. This chain links TRBV2 with TRBJ2-1; 11 nucleotides match TRBD2. V was pared by 4 bases and J by 9 bases, with 8 bases of the junction left unmatched. This CDR3 spans 15 amino acids. The germline gives CDR1 SNHLY, CDR2 FYNNEI.

The rearrangement joins TRBV11-2 to TRBJ1-1; 10 nucleotides agree with TRBD1. The CDR3 is 17 amino acids. Per the germline V gene, CDR1 is SGHAT and CDR2 is FQNNGV. The V gene end was trimmed by 3 bases and the J gene end by 7 bases; junction bases not matched to a gene: 14. CDR3 in amino acids: CASSFSGTGVKGGEAFF. CDR3 DNA: TGTGCCAGCAGCTTCTCCGGGACAGGGGTTAAGGGTGGTGAAGCTTTCTTT.

The V and J genes are TRBV5-1 and TRBJ1-4; TRBD1 matches 10 bases. Trimming at V came to 1 base and at J to 5 bases, leaving 5 bases not matched to a gene. CDR1 and CDR2 from the germline V gene are SGHRS and YFSETQ. This CDR3 has 16 residues. CDR3 in DNA: TGCGCCAGCAGCTTGTTTGGGACAGGGGTGAATGAAAAACTGTTTTTT. It specifies CASSLFGTGVNEKLFF.

The rearrangement joins TRBV7-6 to TRBJ2-3; D is undetermined. Germline CDR1 is SGHVS and CDR2 is FNYEAQ. Between the trimmed V and J ends, which lost 1 base and 1 base, there was a span of 6 bases. The CDR3 consists of 14 residues. CDR3 nucleotides: TGTGCCAGCAGCTTAGGAATAGGCACAGATACGCAGTATTTT. Translating gives CASSLGIGTDTQYF.

This chain connects TRBV2 to TRBJ2-3, with 12 bases lining up with TRBD1. This CDR3 comprises 14 residues. Trimming cost V 6 bases and J 4 bases; bases outside gene matches: 2. CDR1 and CDR2 from the germline V gene are SNHLY and FYNNEI. The CDR3 region has the DNA TGTGCCAGCAGCCGGGACAGGGGGCCAGATACGCAGTATTTT. Protein product: CASSRDRGPDTQYF.

The chain is built from TRBV5-4 and TRBJ1-2; maybe TRBD1 (6 bases). This CDR3 spans 15 amino acids. Germline V lookup: CDR1 SGHNT, CDR2 YYREEE (reference sequence). V lost 0 bases and J 4 bases, leaving 13 bases between the germline ends. The CDR3 is CASSLEPQGLYGYTF. The DNA of the CDR3 is TGTGCCAGCAGCTTGGAGCCACAGGGCCTCTATGGCTACACCTTC.

The chain employs TRBV27 and TRBJ2-7, with D perhaps matching TRBD1 (5 bases). V lost 5 bases and J lost 5, with 16 bases in between. Germline-derived CDR1 and CDR2 are MNHEY and SMNVEV (reference sequence). The CDR3 runs to 14 residues. The CDR3 nucleotides read TGTGCCAGCAGTCCCCCTGAAGGGGTTGACGAGCAGTACTTC. Its translation: CASSPPEGVDEQYF.

This chain uses TRBV10-3 with TRBJ2-5, with D tentatively TRBD1 (5 bases). This CDR3 contains 21 residues. In germline, CDR1 is ENHRY, CDR2 SYGVKD. Between the trimmed V and J ends, which lost 2 bases and 0 bases, there was a span of 28 bases. The CDR3 region is CAISETIPAAGRPHDQETQYF. The CDR3 bases are TGTGCCATCAGTGAGACGATACCCGCAGCAGGGCGCCCTCATGACCAAGAGACCCAGTACTTC.

A remark on this clone: The junction departs from germline at one end; a sequencing error may be responsible. J is TRBJ1-1 and V is TRBV7-9; weak D call: TRBD1 (6 bases). The germline V gene encodes CDR1 SEHNR and CDR2 FQNEAQ (reference sequence). CDR3 length: 12 amino acids. Here the CDR3 reads CASSRDNPDAFF. The CDR3 DNA follows: TGTGCCAGCAGCAGGGACAACCCTGACGCTTTCTTT.

Notes on this clone: At one end the junction does not follow the germline gene, possibly because of a read error. V usage is TRBV19 and J usage is TRBJ2-7, with D maybe TRBD1 (7 bases). Germline V gene sequence: CDR1 LNHDA, CDR2 SQIVND (reference sequence). The CDR3 is made up of 14 amino acids. The CDR3 sequence: CASSSGGGSDEQYF. The CDR3 nucleotides read TGTGCCAGTAGTAGCGGAGGGGGCTCCGACGAGCAGTACTTC.

V and J are TRBV7-2 and TRBJ2-7; the match to TRBD2 covers 10 bases. The CDR3 loop spans 14 amino acids. V shed 2 bases, J shed 3 bases, and the junction held 1 base outside the gene matches. Germline V gives CDR1 SGHTA, CDR2 FQGNSA. CDR3 in DNA: TGTGCCAGCAGCTTATTAGCGGGGGGCTACGAGCAGTACTTC. Protein sequence: CASSLLAGGYEQYF.

This chain joins TRBV27 and TRBJ1-3; D possibly corresponds to TRBD1 (6 bases). The CDR3 has 16 residues. Deletions cut 5 bases from V and 0 bases from J, with 14 bases between. Germline V gene data show CDR1 as MNHEY and CDR2 as SMNVEV (reference sequence). In DNA form, the CDR3 reads TGTGCCAGCAGTCCGCGGACAGTTTCCTCTGGAAACACCATATATTTT. Translated, it gives CASSPRTVSSGNTIYF.

The CDR3 coding sequence is TGTGCCAGCAGTGCTGGGAAGTCAGCGGGGGGATACAATGAGCAGTTCTTC. It translates to CASSAGKSAGGYNEQFF. The V and J genes are TRBV25-1 and TRBJ2-1; 9 positions agree with TRBD2. The CDR3 covers 17 residues. The V segment lost 4 bases and the J segment 4 bases; nucleotides outside the gene matches: 11. The germline gives CDR1 MGHDK, CDR2 SYGVNS.

The chain is built from TRBV6-5 and TRBJ2-1; D is ambiguous. With 5 bases removed from V and 7 bases from J, the gap between germline ends came to 9 bases. The CDR3 contains 12 residues. CDR1 is MNHEY, CDR2 SVGAGI, per germline. The CDR3 is CASSNSRNEQFF. The CDR3 coding sequence is TGTGCCAGCAGTAATTCGCGGAATGAGCAGTTCTTC.

V is TRBV7-2 and J is TRBJ2-7; TRBD2 might be the D (7 bases). V lost 5 bases, J lost 2 bases, and 25 bases lay in between. The CDR3 is made up of 18 amino acids. Germline lookup yields CDR1 SGHTA and CDR2 FQGNSA. CDR3: CASSVVGGATPGAYEQYF. CDR3 DNA: TGTGCCAGCAGCGTCGTGGGGGGGGCGACCCCAGGGGCCTACGAGCAGTACTTC.